This T cell receptor beta chain came from a study of blood T cells in healthy people across ages. CDR1 is SGHTA and CDR2 is FQGTGA in the germline V gene. This CDR3 is 14 amino acids long. The V end lost 4 bases, the J end lost 5 bases, and 13 bases lay between the germline ends. Donors gave roughly 10 milliliters of peripheral blood apiece. Isolated PBMCs totaled at least 6.5 million in each sample. A second about 6 to 12 cycle PCR used barcoded and J-beta primers. TCRdb recomputed calls from the 5' RACE reads with MiXCR, one row per CDR3 protein. There are some 1,800,000 distinct CDR3 sequences in the sample; about two fifths occur only once, and more than 20% lies in the top ten.

The clonotype was recovered from a human donor in good health. Sequencing was performed on blood. The genes are TRBV7-3 and TRBJ2-3; tentatively, D is TRBD1 (6 bases). The CDR3 region has the DNA TGTGCCAGCAGCTCGCAGGGGAATTTAGATACGCAGTATTTT. Protein sequence: CASSSQGNLDTQYF.